This T cell receptor beta chain stems from a study of T cells after yellow fever vaccination (dated by TCRdb to about 2019). Background for the entire study: The SMART-Seq v4 Ultra Low Input RNA kit was used to prepare libraries from fractions with low cell numbers. Two healthy male donors made up the cohort, one aged 18 to 29 years and the other aged 30 to 40 years. Blood was collected at multiple timepoints before and after primary and secondary immunization, and bulk PBMC replicates and cell subsets were isolated. To track T-cell clones before and after primary and booster YFV17D yellow fever vaccination, bulk TCR alpha and beta repertoires were sequenced longitudinally.

In its sample, this clonotype was seen a few times. No cognate antigen has been identified for it. No much larger clone is present one base from it, and per-base qualities are unavailable. Synthesis of TCR cDNA relied on 5'RACE template switching, a step that introduced a universal primer site along with unique molecular identifiers. Priming for cDNA synthesis came from both the TCR alpha and TCR beta constant segments. Library amplification used two PCR steps, and the second PCR step added sample barcodes and sequencing adapters. Sequencing of libraries was performed on Illumina HiSeq 2500 (2x100 bp) or NovaSeq (2x150 bp). The published analysis was carried out like this. Demultiplexing of reads and collapsing into UMI consensus sequences were performed with MIGEC, and V(D)J alignment was carried out with MiXCR. Vaccine-responding clonotypes were identified with edgeR using replicate PBMC samples, with FDR below 0.01 and a log2 fold change above 5 up to day 15 being required. Bulk clonotypes were assigned CD4 or CD8 identity according to which sequenced CD4 or CD8 repertoire held them at higher abundance. TCRdb's own reprocessing of the public reads used fastp at Q25 and MiXCR and kept productive beta chains. Rows matching on CDR3 protein sequence are summarized as one entry with the most common DNA and genes. These V and J calls originate from TCRdb's pipeline instead of the authors' own analysis. This sample has around 590,000 distinct CDR3 sequences in its table, and over 9% of those were observed once. About 15% of the sample rests with the top ten.

The paper's findings and limits, for the study overall: Because the study included only a couple of donors, the extent to which the findings can be generalized is limited. FACS-sorted repertoires could contain abundant contaminating clonotypes from the bulk population, so computational filtering was required. A small fraction of clonotypes appeared in both the CD4 and CD8 compartments, likely as a result of convergent recombination. Most clones expanded after primary vaccination were re-detected after the booster (96% of CD4 and 88% of CD8), suggesting broad memory maintenance. The secondary T-cell response was found to be weaker but faster than the primary response, with a peak reached on day 5 rather than on day 15.

Read against the paper, the sample's treatment or condition label means: live attenuated yellow fever vaccine strain. Two biological replicates of bulk PBMCs were collected at each blood-draw timepoint. A standard Ficoll-Paque protocol was used to isolate PBMCs from peripheral blood. TriZol was used to extract RNA from bulk PBMCs, from CD4 and CD8 fractions, and from dextramer-positive and dextramer-negative fractions. Source: PBMCs, taken on the day of the yellow fever booster vaccination. The receptor was derived from a man younger than 45 who received the YFV17D yellow fever vaccine.

The nucleotide sequence reads as follows: TGTGCCAGCTGCTCTAGTGGGAACCCTTACGAGCAGTACTTC. Its protein reads: CASCSSGNPYEQYF. Recombination joined TRBV12-3 or TRBV12-4 with TRBJ2-7, with no D gene named confidently. The CDR3 holds 14 amino acids from the cysteine to the phenylalanine. CDR3 DNA only is kept here, 42 bases in frame from base 1. A distance of 18 bases separates the germline ends of V and J, which lose 8 bases and 4 bases respectively.